This T cell receptor beta chain was documented in a study of Tregs in tolerant kidney transplant recipients. General study findings and limits: Activated donor B cell expansion appeared to reveal the most relevant donor-specific TCRbeta repertoire.

Notes on this clone: Its specificity is unknown.

This table comes from immunoSEQ multiplex PCR, and its TCRdb copy is limited to in-frame clones, with some not included. The table has tens of thousands of clones, approximately 90% seen once. V lost 3 bases, J lost 5 bases, and 16 bases lay in between. Germline-derived CDR1 and CDR2 are ENHRY and SYGVKD. This CDR3 is built from 15 residues. An overnight rest at 37°C with 200 IU/ml IL-2 preceded regulatory T cell sorting from thawed PBMCs. The TCR originated in a human donor who received a combined kidney and bone marrow transplant. This material consisted of Tregs from blood, taken before the transplant. The V call is TRBV10-3, the J call TRBJ2-5, with D maybe TRBD2 (5 bases). CDR3 DNA: TGTGCCATCAGTGACCCAGGAGGAGCGACGGAGACCCAGTACTTC. Residues: CAISDPGGATETQYF.